This record concerns one T cell receptor beta chain sequence. This clonotype was seen repeatedly, ten times or more. What antigen it recognizes has not been identified. Per-nucleotide qualities are absent, and no much larger clonotype sits a single base away. Unmatched junction bases come to 9, with V trimmed by 5 bases and J by 4 bases. The CDR3 starts with the cysteine, ends with the phenylalanine, and has 16 residues. Left in the record is the CDR3 DNA by itself, 48 bases read in frame from the first base. The sample belongs to a study of T cells after yellow fever vaccination (dated by TCRdb to the late 2010s). In the study overall: Libraries from fractions with low cell numbers were prepared with the SMART-Seq v4 Ultra Low Input RNA kit. Two healthy male donors, one aged 18 to 29 and one aged 30 to 40 years, were included in the cohort. To track T-cell clones before and after primary and booster YFV17D yellow fever vaccination, bulk TCR alpha and beta repertoires were sequenced longitudinally. Blood was drawn at multiple timepoints before and after primary and secondary immunization, with bulk PBMC replicates and cell subsets isolated.

Results and caveats for the whole study, not just this receptor: Compared with the primary T-cell response, the secondary T-cell response was weaker but faster, peaking on day 5 rather than day 15. A small fraction of clonotypes showed up in both the CD4 and CD8 compartments, probably as a result of convergent recombination. Computational filtering was needed because FACS-sorted repertoires could contain abundant contaminating clonotypes from the bulk population. Only a couple of donors were included in the study, so the extent to which the findings can be generalized is limited. After the booster, most clones that had expanded after primary vaccination were detected again (around 97% of CD4 and about 88% of CD8), suggesting broad maintenance of memory.

TCR cDNA was synthesized by 5'RACE template switching, through which a universal primer site and unique molecular identifiers were introduced. Priming of cDNA synthesis was performed from both the TCR alpha and TCR beta constant segments. Library amplification involved two PCR steps, and the second step added sample barcodes and sequencing adapters. Sequencing of libraries was done on Illumina HiSeq 2500 (2x100 bp) or NovaSeq (2x150 bp). As for how the authors treated the data: MIGEC was used to demultiplex reads and collapse the reads into UMI consensus sequences, and MiXCR was used for V(D)J alignment. Vaccine-responding clonotypes were identified with edgeR using replicate PBMC samples, with FDR below 0.01 and a log2 fold change above 5 up to day 15 being required. Each bulk clonotype was labeled CD4 or CD8 based on which sequenced repertoire, CD4 or CD8, contained the clonotype at higher abundance. The raw public reads went through TCRdb reprocessing: fastp at Q25, MiXCR clone calling, in-frame beta chains kept. Rows matching on CDR3 protein sequence are summarized as one entry with the most common DNA and genes. The V and J calls and clone size are TCRdb's, not the authors'. The sample has more than 90,000 distinct CDR3 sequences on record, roughly 7.9% of them singletons. The ten most abundant clones make up roughly 2.8% of the sample.

The sample's treatment or condition label, decoded: live attenuated yellow fever vaccine strain. PBMCs were isolated from peripheral blood using a standard Ficoll-Paque protocol. Dynabeads CD4 and CD8 positive selection kits were used to isolate CD4 and CD8 T-cell fractions. RNA was extracted with TriZol from bulk PBMCs, CD4 and CD8 fractions, and dextramer-positive and dextramer-negative fractions. The chain joins TRBV12-3 or TRBV12-4 to TRBJ1-3; 9 bases in the middle match TRBD1. The sample in question was CD4+ T cells sorted from PBMCs, obtained around 45 days after the first yellow fever vaccination. The clonotype was recovered from a man between 18 and 35 years old who received the YFV17D yellow fever vaccine. The sequenced DNA: TGTGCCAGCAGTCAAGGCCCCGGACAGGGGGGAAACACCATATATTTT. This is translated as CASSQGPGQGGNTIYF.